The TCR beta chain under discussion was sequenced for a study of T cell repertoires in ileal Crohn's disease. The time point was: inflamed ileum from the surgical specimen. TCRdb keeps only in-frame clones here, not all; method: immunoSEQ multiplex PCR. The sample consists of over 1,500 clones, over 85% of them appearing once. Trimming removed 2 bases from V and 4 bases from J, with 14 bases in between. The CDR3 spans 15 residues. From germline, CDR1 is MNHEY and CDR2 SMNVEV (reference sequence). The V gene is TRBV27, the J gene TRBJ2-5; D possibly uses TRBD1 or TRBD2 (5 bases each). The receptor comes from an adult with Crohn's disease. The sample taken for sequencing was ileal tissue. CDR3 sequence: CASSLGQGEGETQYF. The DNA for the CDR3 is TGTGCCAGCAGTTTAGGCCAGGGAGAAGGAGAGACCCAGTACTTC.